The 7 T cell receptor beta chains in this list originate from one sample, sequenced in a study of vaccination and CD4 T cells after COVID-19. Antigens for these TCRs are unknown. Sequencing of the DNA from cultured CD4+ T cells was carried out with the Oncomine TCR Beta short-read assay. TCRdb used MiXCR to reprocess the PCR reads, holding one entry per CDR3 protein. The table shows some 21,000 distinct CDR3 sequences, with approximately 42% occurring only once. Treatment defined: roughly 10-day PBMC culture with coronavirus spike peptide pools or control peptides (ViraFEST assay). Material: CD4+ T cells from blood, cultured in vitro, obtained before SARS-CoV-2 vaccination. The receptors here all came from a human donor who received a COVID-19 vaccine.

The CDR3 region is CASSQDTGEGETQYF. The CDR3 DNA reads as TGTGCCAGCAGCCAAGATACAGGGGAAGGAGAGACCCAGTACTTC. The genes are TRBV4-2 and TRBJ2-5, with 7 bases that match TRBD1. From germline, CDR1 is LGHNA and CDR2 YNFKEQ. CDR3 length equals 15 residues. Trimming removed 0 bases from V and 4 bases from J; junction bases left unmatched: 5.

This chain connects TRBV5-4 to TRBJ2-2; D not certain. Looked up from germline, CDR1 is SGHNT and CDR2 is YYREEE (reference sequence). The CDR3 consists of 15 residues. V was cut by 4 bases and J by 1 base, with 11 bases left in between. This CDR3 is CASSLQVGNTGELFF. The CDR3 coding sequence is TGTGCCAGCAGCCTACAAGTGGGGAACACCGGGGAGCTGTTTTTT.

The rearrangement uses TRBV6-1 and TRBJ2-7; D is unresolved. The CDR3 runs 11 residues. Germline V gene lookup returns CDR1 MNHNS and CDR2 SASEGT. Between the trimmed V and J ends, which lost 1 base and 9 bases, there was a span of 7 bases. In nucleotides, the CDR3 is TGTGCCAGCAGTGAAGTGGTCGGGCAGTACTTC. This translates into CASSEVVGQYF.

The gene calls are TRBV20-1 and TRBJ2-3, with 8 bases matching TRBD2. V trimming: 6 bases; J trimming: 5 bases; junction bases outside the gene matches: 13. From germline, CDR1 is DFQATT and CDR2 SNEGSKA (reference sequence). This CDR3 has 15 amino acids. CDR3 in amino acids: CSAQNPGGRGDTQYF. In nucleotides, the CDR3 is TGCAGTGCACAAAACCCGGGGGGGCGGGGAGATACGCAGTATTTT.

V is TRBV12-3 or TRBV12-4 and J is TRBJ1-3, with D unresolved. With 6 bases removed from V and 0 bases from J, the gap between germline ends came to 18 bases. The CDR3 is 17 residues long. Here the CDR3 DNA reads TGTGCCAGCAGGACATGGAGACTGGGTAACTCTGGAAACACCATATATTTT. It translates to CASRTWRLGNSGNTIYF.

A few counts support this clonotype. The CDR3 DNA sequence: TGTGCCAGCAGTTTAACAGGACGTGGAGTCAATCAGCCCCAGCATTTT. The encoded protein is CASSLTGRGVNQPQHF. This chain joins TRBV27 and TRBJ1-5; D perhaps matches TRBD1 (5 bases). V lost 2 bases, J lost 3 bases, and 14 bases lay in between. The CDR3 covers 16 residues. The V gene's germline CDR1 is MNHEY and CDR2 SMNVEV (reference sequence).

This clonotype was detected only a few times. V gene TRBV6-1 combines with J gene TRBJ1-1; D is unresolved. Germline V gene lookup returns CDR1 MNHNS and CDR2 SASEGT. The V end was cut by 8 bases, the J end by 3 bases, with 13 bases between. The CDR3 is 13 residues long. CDR3 DNA: TGTGCCAGCGATCACCAGAGGGACACTGAAGCTTTCTTT. Its protein is CASDHQRDTEAFF.